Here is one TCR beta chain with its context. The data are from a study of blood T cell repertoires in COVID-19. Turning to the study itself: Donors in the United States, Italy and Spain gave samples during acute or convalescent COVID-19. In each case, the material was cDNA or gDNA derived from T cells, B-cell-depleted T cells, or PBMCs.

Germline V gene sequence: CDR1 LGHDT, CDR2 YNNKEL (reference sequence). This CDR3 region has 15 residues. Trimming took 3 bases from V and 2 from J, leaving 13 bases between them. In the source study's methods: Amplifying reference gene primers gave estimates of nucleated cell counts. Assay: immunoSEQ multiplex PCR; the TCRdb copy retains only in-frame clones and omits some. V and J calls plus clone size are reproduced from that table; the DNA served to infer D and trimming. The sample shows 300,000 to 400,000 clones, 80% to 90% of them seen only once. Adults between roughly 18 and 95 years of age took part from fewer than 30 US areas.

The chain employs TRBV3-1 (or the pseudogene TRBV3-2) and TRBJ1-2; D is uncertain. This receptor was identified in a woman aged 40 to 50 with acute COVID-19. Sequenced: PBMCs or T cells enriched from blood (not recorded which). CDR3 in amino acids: CASSQPPGRNYGYTF. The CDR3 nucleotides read TGTGCCAGCAGCCAGCCACCGGGAAGAAACTATGGCTACACCTTC.